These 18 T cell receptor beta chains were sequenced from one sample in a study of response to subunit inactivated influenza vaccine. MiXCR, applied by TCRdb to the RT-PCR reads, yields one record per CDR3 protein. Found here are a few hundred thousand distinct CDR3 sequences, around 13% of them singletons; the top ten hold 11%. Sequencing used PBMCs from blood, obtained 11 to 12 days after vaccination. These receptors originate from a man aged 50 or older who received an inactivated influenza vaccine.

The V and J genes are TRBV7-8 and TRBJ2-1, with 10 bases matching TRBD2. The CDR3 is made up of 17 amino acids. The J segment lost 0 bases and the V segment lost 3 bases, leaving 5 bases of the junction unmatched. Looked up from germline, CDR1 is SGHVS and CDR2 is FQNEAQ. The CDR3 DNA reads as TGTGCCAGCAGCTTTAGTACTAGCGGGGCCTCCTACAATGAGCAGTTCTTC. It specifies CASSFSTSGASYNEQFF. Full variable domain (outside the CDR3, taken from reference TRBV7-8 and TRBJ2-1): GAGVSQSPRYKVAKRGQDVALRCDPISGHVSLFWYQQALGQGPEFLTYFQNEAQLDKSGLPSDRFFAERPEGSVSTLKIQRTQQEDSAVYLCASSFSTSGASYNEQFFGPGTRLTVL.

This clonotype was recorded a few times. CDR3 bases: TGCGCCAGCAGCCAAGATCGGGGGGACTACAATGAGCAGTTCTTC. It specifies CASSQDRGDYNEQFF. V gene TRBV4-3 combines with J gene TRBJ2-1, with TRBD2 matching over 7 bases. The CDR3 spans 15 residues. CDR1 and CDR2 (germline): LGHNA, YSLEER. V shed 0 bases, J shed 3 bases, and the junction held 2 bases outside the gene matches.

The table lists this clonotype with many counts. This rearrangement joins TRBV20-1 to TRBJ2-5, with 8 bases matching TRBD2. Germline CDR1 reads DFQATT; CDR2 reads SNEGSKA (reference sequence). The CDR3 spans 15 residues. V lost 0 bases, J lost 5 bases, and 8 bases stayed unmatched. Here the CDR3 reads CSARDGRGGPETQYF. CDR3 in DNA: TGCAGTGCTAGAGATGGACGGGGGGGCCCTGAGACCCAGTACTTC.

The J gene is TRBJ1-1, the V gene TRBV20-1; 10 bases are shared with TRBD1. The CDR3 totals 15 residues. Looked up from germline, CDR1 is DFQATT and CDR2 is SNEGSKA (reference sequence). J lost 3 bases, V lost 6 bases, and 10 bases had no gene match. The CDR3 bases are TGCAGTGCCTACTCCGGGACAGGGGAATACACTGAAGCTTTCTTT. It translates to CSAYSGTGEYTEAFF.

Here the CDR3 DNA reads TGTGCCAGCAGCTCTTCTAGCGGGAGTTCGTACGAGCAGTACTTC. Translating it yields CASSSSSGSSYEQYF. The J gene is TRBJ2-7, the V gene TRBV7-9; the match to TRBD2 covers 10 bases. The CDR3 spans 15 residues. V was pared by 4 bases and J by 4 bases, with 7 bases of the junction left unmatched. CDR1 and CDR2 (germline): SEHNR, FQNEAQ (reference sequence).

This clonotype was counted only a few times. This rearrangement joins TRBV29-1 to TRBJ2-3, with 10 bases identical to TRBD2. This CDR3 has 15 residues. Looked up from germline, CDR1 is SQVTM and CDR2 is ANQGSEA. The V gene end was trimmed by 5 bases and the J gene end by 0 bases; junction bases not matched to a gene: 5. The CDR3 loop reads CSVSRTSGSTDTQYF. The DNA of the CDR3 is TGCAGCGTTTCCCGGACTAGCGGTAGCACAGATACGCAGTATTTT.

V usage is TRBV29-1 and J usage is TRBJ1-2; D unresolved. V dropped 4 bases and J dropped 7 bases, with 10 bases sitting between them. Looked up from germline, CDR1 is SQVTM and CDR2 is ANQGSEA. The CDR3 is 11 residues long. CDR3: CSVVGVTGYTF. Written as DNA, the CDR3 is TGCAGCGTTGTCGGAGTCACTGGCTACACCTTC.

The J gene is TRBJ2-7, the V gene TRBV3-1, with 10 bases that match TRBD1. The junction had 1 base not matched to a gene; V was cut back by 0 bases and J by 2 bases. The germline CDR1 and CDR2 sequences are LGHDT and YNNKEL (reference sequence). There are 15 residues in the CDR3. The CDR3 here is CASSQDGTGAYEQYF. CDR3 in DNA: TGTGCCAGCAGCCAAGATGGGACAGGGGCCTACGAGCAGTACTTC.

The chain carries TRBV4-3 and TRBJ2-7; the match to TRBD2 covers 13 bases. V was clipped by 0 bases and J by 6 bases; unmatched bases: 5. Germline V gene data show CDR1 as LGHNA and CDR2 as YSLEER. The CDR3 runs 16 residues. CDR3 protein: CASSQDWGLAGSEQYF. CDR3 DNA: TGCGCCAGCAGCCAAGATTGGGGACTAGCGGGATCCGAGCAGTACTTC.

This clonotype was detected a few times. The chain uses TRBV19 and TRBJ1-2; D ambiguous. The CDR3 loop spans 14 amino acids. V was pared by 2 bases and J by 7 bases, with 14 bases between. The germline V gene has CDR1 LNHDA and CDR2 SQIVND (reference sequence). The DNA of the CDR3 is TGTGCCAGTAGTATAAAATCCGGCGGAAGTGGCTACACCTTC. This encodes CASSIKSGGSGYTF.

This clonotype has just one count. Here the CDR3 DNA reads TGCAGTGCTAGACTCCTAACTAGCGGGGGCTTTTACGAGCAGTACTTC. This translates into CSARLLTSGGFYEQYF. The V gene is TRBV20-1, the J gene TRBJ2-7, with 11 bases aligning to TRBD2. V trimming: 2 bases; J trimming: 4 bases; junction bases outside the gene matches: 10. Germline values: CDR1 DFQATT, CDR2 SNEGSKA (reference sequence). CDR3 length: 16 amino acids.

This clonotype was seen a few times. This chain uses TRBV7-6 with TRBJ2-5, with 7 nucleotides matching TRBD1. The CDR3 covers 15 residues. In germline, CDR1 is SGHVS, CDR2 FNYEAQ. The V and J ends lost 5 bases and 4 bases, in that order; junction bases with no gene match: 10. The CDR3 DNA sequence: TGTGCCAGCAGCCCAACAGGGACAGTGGCAGAGACCCAGTACTTC. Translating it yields CASSPTGTVAETQYF.

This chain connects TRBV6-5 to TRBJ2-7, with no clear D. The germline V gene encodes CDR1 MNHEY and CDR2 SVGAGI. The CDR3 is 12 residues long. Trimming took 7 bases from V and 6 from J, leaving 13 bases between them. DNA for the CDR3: TGTGCCAGCACCCCCCCCTCGGGCGAGCAGTACTTC. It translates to CASTPPSGEQYF.

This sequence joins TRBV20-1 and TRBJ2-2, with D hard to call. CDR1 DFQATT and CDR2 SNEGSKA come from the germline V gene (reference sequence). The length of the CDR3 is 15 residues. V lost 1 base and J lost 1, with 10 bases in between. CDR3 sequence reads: CSARARQVNTGELFF. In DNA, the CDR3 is TGCAGTGCTAGAGCCCGCCAGGTGAACACCGGGGAGCTGTTTTTT.

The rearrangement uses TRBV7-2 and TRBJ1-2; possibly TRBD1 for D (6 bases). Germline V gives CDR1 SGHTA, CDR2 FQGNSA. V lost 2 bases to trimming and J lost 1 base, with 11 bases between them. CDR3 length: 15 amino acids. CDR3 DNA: TGTGCCAGCAGCTTACGGGGGGGCATTAACTATGGCTACACCTTC. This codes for CASSLRGGINYGYTF.

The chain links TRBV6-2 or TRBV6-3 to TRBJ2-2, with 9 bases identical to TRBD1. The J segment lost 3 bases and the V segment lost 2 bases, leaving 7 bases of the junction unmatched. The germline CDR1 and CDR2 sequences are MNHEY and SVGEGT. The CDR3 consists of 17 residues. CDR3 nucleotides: TGTGCCAGCAGTTACGTTGGGACAGGGTTTGACACCGGGGAGCTGTTTTTT. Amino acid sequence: CASSYVGTGFDTGELFF.

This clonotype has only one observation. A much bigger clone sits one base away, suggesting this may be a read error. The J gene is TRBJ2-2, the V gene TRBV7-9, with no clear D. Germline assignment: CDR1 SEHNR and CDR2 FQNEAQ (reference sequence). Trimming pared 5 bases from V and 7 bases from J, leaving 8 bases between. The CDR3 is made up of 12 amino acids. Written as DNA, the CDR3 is TGTGCCAGCAGCCGTGGCATCGGGGAGCTGTTTTTT. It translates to CASSRGIGELFF.

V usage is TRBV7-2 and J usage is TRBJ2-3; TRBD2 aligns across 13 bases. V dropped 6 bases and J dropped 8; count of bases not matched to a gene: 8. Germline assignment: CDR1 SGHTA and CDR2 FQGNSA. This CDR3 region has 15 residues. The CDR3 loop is CASRLGTSGKVTQYF. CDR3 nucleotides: TGTGCCAGCAGATTGGGGACTAGCGGGAAAGTTACGCAGTATTTT.